This is a list of T cell receptor beta chains from one sample in a study of long-term antiretroviral therapy in people with HIV. Sequenced by immunoSEQ multiplex PCR; TCRdb stores in-frame clones only, minus some. The repertoire holds roughly 18,000 clones, with around 81% as singletons. The sample was unsorted PBMCs, taken 2.9 years after starting antiretroviral therapy. Every receptor here comes from a woman in her twenties or thirties with HIV. CDR3s leave out the opening cysteine and the closing phenylalanine or tryptophan. Only part of the rows carry a size: once, few, many, or a class if the clone is expanded.

NA	TRBV11-2	ASSPLSRSQVTGELF
NA	TRBV5-1	ASSPGGGTDTQY
NA	TRBV12-5	ASAGEGAQSYNEQF
NA	TRBV10-2	ASFSNYEQY
NA	TRBV11-2	ASSLGVQTGEAF
few	TRBV6-5	ASSSRDRDGYT
medium-sized	TRBV27	ASSLGSAASSEQY
NA	TRBV6-1	ASRAGGTDTQY
NA	TRBV4-2	ATQKNEKLF
once	TRBV11-1	ASSDYSNYGYT
NA	TRBV9	ASSVDGGGGTEAF
NA	TRBV18	ASSPGQGNVQPQH
NA	TRBV19	ASSMYEGGFNQPQH
NA	TRBV29-1	SATGTEETQY
NA	TRBV9	ASSVARGSGGDLDEQF
NA	TRBV2	ASSVDPNYGYT
NA	TRBV7-7	ASTQGVDGTGELF
few	TRBV19	ASSRPSTGELF
NA	TRBV5-1	ASSLKGGRMDTQY
NA	TRBV11-2	ASSPGGSQY
NA	TRBV30	ALAEVDEQY
NA	TRBV5-5	ASSSGPIRNTEAF
NA	TRBV19	ASSIEGRGYGYT
NA	TRBV30	AWSPAYSNQPQH
NA	TRBV5-6	ASSFGKTETQY